The source of this T cell receptor (beta chain) is a study of T-cell reconstitution after alpha-beta-depleted transplantation in children. Study-level results: T-cell counts and diversity at one year post-transplant came mainly from newly produced T cells. Some patients' high day-60 TCRbeta diversity was traced to surviving recipient T cells and thymic progenitors.

The sample holds many counts of this clonotype. Its antigen is undetermined. Unmatched junction bases numbered 10, after V lost 8 bases and J lost 6 bases. The CDR3 consists of 14 residues. Germline V CDR1 and CDR2: MNHEY, SVGAGI. Unique molecular identifiers were built into the TCRbeta library. TCRdb re-derived calls from the PCR reads in MiXCR, one entry per CDR3 protein. Of about 580,000 distinct CDR3 sequences listed, 20% to 25% were seen once; the top ten hold 11% to 15%. The source material was PBMCs, mostly from graft donor cells, sampled 360 days after TCRalphabeta/CD19-depleted stem cell transplant. V usage is TRBV6-5 and J usage is TRBJ1-2; 9 bases match TRBD1. This TCR was recovered from a boy in the first two years of life who had a stem cell transplant for acute myeloid leukemia, so the T cells may come from the graft donor. CDR3 residues: CASGLLGTGHGYTF. In DNA form, the CDR3 reads TGTGCCAGCGGGTTACTTGGGACAGGGCATGGCTACACCTTC.